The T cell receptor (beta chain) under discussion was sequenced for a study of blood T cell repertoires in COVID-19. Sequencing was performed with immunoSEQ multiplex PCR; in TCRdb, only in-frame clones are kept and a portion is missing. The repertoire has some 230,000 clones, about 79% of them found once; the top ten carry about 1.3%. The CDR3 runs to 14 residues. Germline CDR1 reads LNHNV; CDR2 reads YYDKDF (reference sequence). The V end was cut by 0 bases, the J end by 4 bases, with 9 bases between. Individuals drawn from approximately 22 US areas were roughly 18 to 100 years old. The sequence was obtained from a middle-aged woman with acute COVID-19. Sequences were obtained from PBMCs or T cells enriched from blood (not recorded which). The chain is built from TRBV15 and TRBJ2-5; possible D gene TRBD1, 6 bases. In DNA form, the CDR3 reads TGTGCCACCAGCAGAGATCGAGGGGGAGAGACCCAGTACTTC. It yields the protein CATSRDRGGETQYF.